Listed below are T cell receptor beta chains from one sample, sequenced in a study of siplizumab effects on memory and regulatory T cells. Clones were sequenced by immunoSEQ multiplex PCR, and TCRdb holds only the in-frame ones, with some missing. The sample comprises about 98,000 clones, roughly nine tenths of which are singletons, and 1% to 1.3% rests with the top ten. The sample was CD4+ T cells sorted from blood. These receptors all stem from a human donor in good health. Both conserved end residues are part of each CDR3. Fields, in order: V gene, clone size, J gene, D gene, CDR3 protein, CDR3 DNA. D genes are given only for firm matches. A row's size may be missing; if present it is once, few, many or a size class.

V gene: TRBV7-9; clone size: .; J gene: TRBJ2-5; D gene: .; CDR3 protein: CASSLFRETQYF; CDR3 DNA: TGTGCCAGCAGCTTATTCCGGGAGACCCAGTACTTC
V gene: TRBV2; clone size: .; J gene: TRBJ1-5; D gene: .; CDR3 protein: CASSEAFWTEGNQPQHF; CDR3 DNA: TGTGCCAGCAGTGAAGCCTTTTGGACCGAGGGAAATCAGCCCCAGCATTTT
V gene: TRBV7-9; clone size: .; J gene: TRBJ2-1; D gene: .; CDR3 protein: CASSFSPTGPYNEQFF; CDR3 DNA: TGTGCCAGCAGCTTTAGCCCGACCGGGCCCTACAATGAGCAGTTCTTC
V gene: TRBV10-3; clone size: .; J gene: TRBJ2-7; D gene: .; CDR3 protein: CAIKEGENEQYF; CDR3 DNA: TGTGCCATCAAGGAGGGAGAAAACGAGCAGTACTTC
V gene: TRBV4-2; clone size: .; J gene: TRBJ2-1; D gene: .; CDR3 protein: CASSQPTGDPTYNEQFF; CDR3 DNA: TGTGCCAGCAGCCAACCCACTGGAGATCCTACTTACAATGAGCAGTTCTTC
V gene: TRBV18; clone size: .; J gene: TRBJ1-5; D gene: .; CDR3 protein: CASSPRGARGSAQHF; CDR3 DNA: TGTGCCAGCTCACCACGGGGAGCTAGGGGTTCAGCCCAGCATTTT
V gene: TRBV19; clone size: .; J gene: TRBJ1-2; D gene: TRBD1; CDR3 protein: CASSPDRSGGYTF; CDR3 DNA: TGTGCCAGTAGCCCGGACAGGTCTGGGGGCTACACCTTC
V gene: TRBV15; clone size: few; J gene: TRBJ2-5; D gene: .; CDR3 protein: CATSRDELGLYQETQYF; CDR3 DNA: TGTGCCACCAGCAGAGATGAGCTGGGGCTGTACCAAGAGACCCAGTACTTC
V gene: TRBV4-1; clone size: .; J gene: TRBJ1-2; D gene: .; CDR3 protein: CASSQAGDNYGYTF; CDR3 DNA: TGCGCCAGCAGCCAAGCGGGTGACAACTATGGCTACACCTTC
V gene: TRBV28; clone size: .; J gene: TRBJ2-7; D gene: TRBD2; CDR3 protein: CASRPGSSGGYEQYF; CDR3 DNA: TGTGCCAGCAGACCCGGGTCCTCGGGGGGTTACGAGCAGTACTTC
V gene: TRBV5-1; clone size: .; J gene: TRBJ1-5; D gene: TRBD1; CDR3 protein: CASSMTGASNQPQHF; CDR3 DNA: TGCGCCAGCAGCATGACAGGGGCGAGCAATCAGCCCCAGCATTTT
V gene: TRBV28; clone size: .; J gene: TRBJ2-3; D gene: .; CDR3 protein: CASPWTESIDTQYF; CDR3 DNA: TGTGCCAGTCCGTGGACAGAAAGTATAGATACGCAGTATTTT
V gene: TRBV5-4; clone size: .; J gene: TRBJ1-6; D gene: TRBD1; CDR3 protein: CASSLRQGGSYNSPLHF; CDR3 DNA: TGTGCCAGCAGCTTGAGGCAGGGGGGCTCCTATAATTCACCCCTCCACTTT
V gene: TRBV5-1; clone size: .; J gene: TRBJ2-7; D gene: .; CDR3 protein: CASSLGRYDTETYEQYF; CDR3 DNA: TGCGCCAGCAGCTTAGGTCGGTACGATACAGAAACCTACGAGCAGTACTTC
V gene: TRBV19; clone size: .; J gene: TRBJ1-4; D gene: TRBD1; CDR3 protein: CASSTHRGGGEKLFF; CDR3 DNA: TGTGCCAGTAGTACCCACAGGGGAGGAGGCGAAAAACTGTTTTTT
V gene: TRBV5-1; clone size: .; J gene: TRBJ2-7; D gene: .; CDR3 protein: CASSLLQGSLGEQYF; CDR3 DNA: TGCGCCAGCAGCTTGCTGCAGGGTTCTTTGGGCGAGCAGTACTTC
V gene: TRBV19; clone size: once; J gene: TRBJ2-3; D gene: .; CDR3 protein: CASSITVSTDTQYF; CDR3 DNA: TGTGCCAGTAGTATTACAGTTAGCACAGATACGCAGTATTTT
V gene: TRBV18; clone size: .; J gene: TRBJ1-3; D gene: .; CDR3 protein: CASSLNGQFVGNTIYF; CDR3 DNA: TGTGCCAGCTCACTCAATGGACAGTTCGTTGGAAACACCATATATTTT
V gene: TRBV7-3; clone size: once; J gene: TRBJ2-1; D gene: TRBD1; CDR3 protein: CASSLTFETGASNEQFF; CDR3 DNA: TGTGCCAGCAGCTTAACTTTCGAGACAGGGGCGTCCAATGAGCAGTTCTTC
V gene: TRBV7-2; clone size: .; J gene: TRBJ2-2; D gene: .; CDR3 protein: CASSSGIANTGELFF; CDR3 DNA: TGTGCCAGCAGCTCGGGCATAGCGAACACCGGGGAGCTGTTTTTT
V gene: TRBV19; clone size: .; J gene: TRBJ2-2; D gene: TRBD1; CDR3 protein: CASSQTGVVTGELFF; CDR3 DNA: TGTGCCAGTAGTCAGACAGGGGTCGTCACCGGGGAGCTGTTTTTT
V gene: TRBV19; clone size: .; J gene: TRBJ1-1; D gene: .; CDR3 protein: CASTGVEETEAFF; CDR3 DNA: TGTGCCAGTACGGGGGTTGAGGAAACTGAAGCTTTCTTT
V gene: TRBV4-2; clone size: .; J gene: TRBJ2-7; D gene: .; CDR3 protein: CASSQDGGTPAYEQYF; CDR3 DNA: TGTGCCAGCAGCCAAGACGGTGGGACACCAGCTTACGAGCAGTACTTC
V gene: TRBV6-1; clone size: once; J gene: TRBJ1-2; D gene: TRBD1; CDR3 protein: CASSELAGGMTLNGYTF; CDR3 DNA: TGTGCCAGCAGTGAGTTGGCAGGGGGGATGACCCTGAATGGCTACACCTTC
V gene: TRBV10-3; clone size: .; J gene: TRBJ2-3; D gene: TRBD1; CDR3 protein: CAISSGTGVGDTQYF; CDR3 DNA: TGTGCCATCAGTTCCGGGACAGGGGTTGGAGATACGCAGTATTTT
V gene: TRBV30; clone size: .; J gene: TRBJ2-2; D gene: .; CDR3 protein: CAWGRTGELFF; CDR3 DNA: TGTGCCTGGGGGCGTACGGGGGAGCTGTTTTTT
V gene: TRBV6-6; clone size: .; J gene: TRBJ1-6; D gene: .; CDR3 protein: CASRTPREVGGSPLHF; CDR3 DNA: TGTGCCAGCAGGACACCTAGGGAGGTAGGGGGTTCACCCCTCCACTTT